This T cell receptor (beta chain) was sequenced during a study of blood T cell repertoires in COVID-19. This CDR3 spans 12 amino acids. The V gene lost 2 bases and the J gene lost 2 bases, with 7 bases spanning the gap. Germline CDR1 GTSNPN, CDR2 SVGIG (reference sequence). In the original processing: Amplification of reference gene primers was used by the study to estimate nucleated cell counts. Clones were sequenced by immunoSEQ multiplex PCR, and TCRdb holds only the in-frame ones, with some missing. V and J calls and clone size are as listed in that table; D and trimming were resolved from the DNA. Here the sample spans 200,000 to 250,000 clones, 90% to 95% being singletons.

This chain uses TRBV30 with TRBJ2-7; no firm D call. The receptor was isolated from a man aged 25 to 45 with acute or convalescent COVID-19. The material sequenced was peripheral blood. The CDR3 DNA reads TGTGCCTGGAGTAATACACCCTACGAGCAGTACTTC. It codes for CAWSNTPYEQYF. Full variable domain (rest looked up from reference TRBV30 and TRBJ2-7): SQTIHQWPATLVQPVGSPLSLECTVEGTSNPNLYWYRQAAGRGLQLLFYSVGIGQISSEVPQNLSASRPQDRQFILSSKKLLLSDSGFYLCAWSNTPYEQYFGPGTRLTVT.